This T cell receptor (beta chain) appears in the sequencing data of a study of identifying expanded T cells in peripheral blood. Study-wide results and limits: Clone count variance between roughly 2-week samples rose with total template count. Over two and four weeks, about 17 and 20 clones changed, versus around 1.3 between replicates.

Clones were read by immunoSEQ multiplex PCR, and TCRdb kept only the in-frame ones, dropping some. This table holds under 100,000 clones, approximately 90% found once. Trimming took off 6 bases at V and 2 bases at J, with 11 bases between the two ends. The CDR3 spans 14 residues. Per germline, CDR1 MNHEY and CDR2 SMNVEV (reference sequence). No infections or other immune events were documented during collection. As concerns this clone: The antigen remains unidentified.

This clonotype originated in a person aged 18 to 75 in good health. The chain combines TRBV27 with TRBJ2-1; D unclear. The specimen sequenced was blood. CDR3 coding DNA: TGTGCCAGCAGCCCCTGGAGCCCCTACAATGAGCAGTTCTTC. Protein sequence: CASSPWSPYNEQFF.